The 30 T cell receptor beta chains below come from one sample, sequenced in a study of T cells expressing NK-cell markers. One entry per CDR3 protein, without DNA, is what TCRdb gives after re-calling the 5' RACE reads. The sample's table shows around 180,000 distinct CDR3 sequences. The specimen was blood T cells: a sorted CD56 or NKG2C T cell subset, CD4+ or CD8+ T cells, or bulk PBMC T cells (not recorded which). All receptors derive from a man aged 18-69 years in good health.

The CDR3 here is CASSYSDRETNEKLFF. The V gene is TRBV6-5, the J gene TRBJ1-4; TCRdb's D gene call, TRBD1, goes unchecked for lack of DNA. Germline V gene lookup returns CDR1 MNHEY and CDR2 SVGAGI. This CDR3 is 16 amino acids long.

This chain connects TRBV20-1 to TRBJ2-1. CDR3 size: 13 residues. CDR1 is DFQATT and CDR2 is SNEGSKA in the germline V gene (reference sequence). The CDR3 loop is CSPVSYTYNEQFF.

The chain recombines TRBV15 with TRBJ2-5; the D call of TRBD1 rests on TCRdb alone, since no DNA is present to check it. CDR1 and CDR2 from the germline V gene are LNHNV and YYDKDF (reference sequence). The CDR3 runs to 19 residues. The CDR3 spells CATSRFPEGTDGRRETQYF.

The chain employs TRBV6-5 and TRBJ2-4. CDR1 and CDR2 (germline): MNHEY, SVGAGI. This CDR3 has 11 amino acids. The CDR3 sequence: CASGQLDIQYF.

The genes are TRBV7-3 and TRBJ1-1. Germline CDR1 is SGHTA and CDR2 is FQGTGA. The CDR3 sequence is 15 residues long. The chain's CDR3 is CASSLSTVMNTEAFF.

The chain uses TRBV5-1 and TRBJ2-2. The CDR3 extends over 15 amino acids. CDR1 is SGHRS and CDR2 is YFSETQ in the germline V gene. The CDR3 sequence: CASSLTGENTGELFF.

The CDR3 sequence is CASSVAEGAKGYTF. The chain is built from TRBV25-1 and TRBJ1-2; lacking DNA, the TRBD1 call made by TCRdb goes unchecked. The germline CDR1 and CDR2 sequences are MGHDK and SYGVNS. The CDR3 has 14 amino acids.

The rearrangement joins TRBV28 to TRBJ2-7; absent DNA, TCRdb's TRBD1 call cannot be checked. Germline lookup yields CDR1 MDHEN and CDR2 SYDVKM. The CDR3 runs 13 residues. CDR3 amino acids: CASTGDSSYEQYF.

V is TRBV5-1 and J is TRBJ2-1; the TCRdb D gene call, TRBD2, has no DNA to confirm it. There are 16 residues in the CDR3. Germline CDR1 SGHRS, CDR2 YFSETQ. The CDR3 spells CASSLAPSKSYNEQFF.

The chain employs TRBV12-3 or TRBV12-4 and TRBJ2-2; TCRdb names TRBD2, which stays unverified in the absence of DNA. CDR3 length: 18 residues. The CDR3 region is CASTLSRGLELDTGELFF.

V and J are TRBV7-9 and TRBJ2-1; TCRdb's D gene call, TRBD1, goes unchecked for lack of DNA. CDR1 and CDR2 (germline): SEHNR, FQNEAQ (reference sequence). The CDR3 sequence is 16 residues long. The CDR3 is CASSWRGDRGSNEQFF.

V is TRBV5-1 and J is TRBJ2-1; TCRdb's D gene call, TRBD2, goes unchecked for lack of DNA. This CDR3 has 15 amino acids. The germline CDR1 and CDR2 sequences are SGHRS and YFSETQ. The CDR3 region is CASSFLSGSYNEQFF. The full variable domain, in which reference TRBV5-1 and TRBJ2-1 provide the parts outside the CDR3, is KAGVTQTPRYLIKTRGQQVTLSCSPISGHRSVSWYQQTPGQGLQFLFEYFSETQRNKGNFPGRFSGRQFSNSRSEMNVSTLELGDSALYLCASSFLSGSYNEQFFGPGTRLTVL.

This chain links TRBV25-1 with TRBJ2-1. Germline loops: CDR1 MGHDK, CDR2 SYGVNS. CDR3 size: 13 residues. This chain's CDR3 is CASSRRFLDEQFF. Complete variable domain (other parts from reference TRBV25-1 and TRBJ2-1): EADIYQTPRYLVIGTGKKITLECSQTMGHDKMYWYQQDPGMELHLIHYSYGVNSTEKGDLSSESTVSRIRTEHFPLTLESARPSHTSQYLCASSRRFLDEQFFGPGTRLTVL.

The V and J genes are TRBV19 and TRBJ1-1; the D gene TCRdb calls, TRBD1, cannot be checked with no DNA. This CDR3 has 15 amino acids. Germline V gene sequence: CDR1 LNHDA, CDR2 SQIVND (reference sequence). This chain's CDR3 is CASIEGTGAYTEAFF.

The chain has TRBV28 and TRBJ2-1; TCRdb names TRBD2, which stays unverified in the absence of DNA. This CDR3 comprises 20 residues. Looked up from germline, CDR1 is MDHEN and CDR2 is SYDVKM. CDR3 amino acids: CASSPRGGGAVSYLYNEQFF.

V is TRBV7-9 and J is TRBJ1-1; the TCRdb D gene call, TRBD1, has no DNA to confirm it. The CDR3 runs 13 residues. Germline V gene data show CDR1 as SEHNR and CDR2 as FQNEAQ (reference sequence). CDR3 loop: CASSPLARAEAFF.

The V call is TRBV7-6, the J call TRBJ2-3; absent DNA, TCRdb's TRBD2 call cannot be checked. From germline, CDR1 is SGHVS and CDR2 FNYEAQ. CDR3 length equals 16 residues. The CDR3 here is CASSPTSGGAPDTQYF.

The V call is TRBV6-2 or TRBV6-3, the J call TRBJ2-3; TCRdb indicates TRBD2, and absent DNA this call remains unverified. Germline CDR1 and CDR2: MNHEY and SVGEGT. This CDR3 has 15 amino acids. The CDR3 region is CASSYSAGGPDTQYF.

The rearrangement links TRBV13 to TRBJ1-6; the TCRdb D gene call, TRBD1, has no DNA to confirm it. Germline CDR1 PRHDT, CDR2 FYEKMQ (reference sequence). This CDR3 has 16 amino acids. The CDR3 loop is CASSFRDRGGNSPLHF.

The genes are TRBV7-3 and TRBJ1-2; TCRdb calls TRBD1, which cannot be checked without DNA. Germline CDR1 and CDR2: SGHTA and FQGTGA. CDR3 length equals 15 residues. The CDR3 is CASSLSPGTDYGYTF.

This chain connects TRBV6-1 to TRBJ2-7; TCRdb's D call of TRBD1 is untestable without DNA. The CDR3 has 11 amino acids. The germline gives CDR1 MNHNS, CDR2 SASEGT. Here the CDR3 reads CAIFVGTEGYF.

This sequence joins TRBV7-9 and TRBJ1-2. The CDR3 runs to 14 residues. Germline CDR1 reads SEHNR; CDR2 reads FQNEAQ (reference sequence). CDR3 loop: CASSSRLGDYGYTF.

The rearrangement joins TRBV12-3 or TRBV12-4 to TRBJ1-4; TCRdb's assignment of TRBD1 cannot be checked, as there is no DNA. This CDR3 spans 16 amino acids. The CDR3 loop reads CASSTRGQVSNEKLFF.

The genes are TRBV2 and TRBJ1-4. CDR1 SNHLY and CDR2 FYNNEI come from the germline V gene. The CDR3 contains 13 residues. The CDR3 here is CATTGPTNEKLFF.

This sequence joins TRBV4-1 and TRBJ2-7; TCRdb picks TRBD1, but there is no DNA to check that call. The germline CDR1 and CDR2 sequences are MGHRA and YSYEKL. The CDR3 contains 14 residues. This CDR3 is CASSQVTGDYEQYF.

CDR3 sequence reads: CASSDDSYEQYF. This chain uses TRBV6-1 with TRBJ2-7; the TCRdb call, TRBD1, lacks DNA for checking. The CDR3 is 12 residues long. Germline CDR1 and CDR2: MNHNS and SASEGT.

V is TRBV7-9 and J is TRBJ2-7. The CDR3 runs 16 residues. Germline V gene sequence: CDR1 SEHNR, CDR2 FQNEAQ (reference sequence). CDR3 sequence: CASSEVGTLSHYEQYF.

The gene calls are TRBV6-5 and TRBJ2-7; TCRdb proposes TRBD1, but this gene call is untestable without DNA. From germline, CDR1 is MNHEY and CDR2 SVGAGI. The CDR3 is 15 amino acids. The chain's CDR3 is CASSYGASTIYEQYF.

The chain combines TRBV7-9 with TRBJ1-6. Per germline, CDR1 SEHNR and CDR2 FQNEAQ (reference sequence). The CDR3 runs 16 residues. The CDR3: CASSLEGLSYNSPLHF.

V is TRBV2 and J is TRBJ2-4; TCRdb outputs TRBD2, but without DNA this stays unchecked. The germline CDR1 and CDR2 sequences are SNHLY and FYNNEI. The CDR3 length is 11 residues. The CDR3 sequence is CAARDYLIGYF.